These T cell receptor beta chains were read from a single sample in a study of T cell responses to AZD1222 COVID-19 vaccine. TCRdb keeps only in-frame clones here, not all; method: immunoSEQ multiplex PCR. The sample carries approximately 150,000 clones, about nine tenths recorded once. Sequenced here: peripheral blood, sampled 28 days after the second AZD1222 dose. Receptor source: an adult who received the AZD1222 COVID-19 vaccine. Each CDR3 is given with its conserved first and last residue. D genes are given only for firm matches. Where a row states a size, it is once, few, many or the class of an expanded clone; other rows omit it.

clone_size: .
j_call: TRBJ1-1
v_call: TRBV6-1
d_call: .
cdr3_nt: TGTGCCAGCAGTGAGGGACAAAGGCCCACTGAAGCTTTCTTT
cdr3_aa: CASSEGQRPTEAFF

clone_size: .
j_call: TRBJ2-3
v_call: TRBV19
d_call: TRBD1
cdr3_nt: TGTGCCAGTAGTATAGACAGGGGGCCTGGTACGCAGTATTTT
cdr3_aa: CASSIDRGPGTQYF

clone_size: .
j_call: TRBJ1-1
v_call: TRBV3-1/TRBV3-2
d_call: .
cdr3_nt: TGTGCCAGCACCCCGAGGGGGAGGAACACTGAAGCTTTCTTT
cdr3_aa: CASTPRGRNTEAFF

clone_size: .
j_call: TRBJ2-2
v_call: TRBV18
d_call: TRBD1
cdr3_nt: TGTGCCAGCTCACCAAGGACAGGGGGTACAAACACCGGGGAGCTGTTTTTT
cdr3_aa: CASSPRTGGTNTGELFF

clone_size: once
j_call: TRBJ2-1
v_call: TRBV2
d_call: .
cdr3_nt: TGTGCCAGCAGGGCCGACGGAACCTACAATGAGCAGTTCTTC
cdr3_aa: CASRADGTYNEQFF

clone_size: .
j_call: TRBJ2-7
v_call: TRBV18
d_call: .
cdr3_nt: TGTGCCAGCTCACCTCCAGGCGGGACTCCTGCTTGGAAATCCGAGCAGTACTTC
cdr3_aa: CASSPPGGTPAWKSEQYF

clone_size: .
j_call: TRBJ1-2
v_call: TRBV9
d_call: .
cdr3_nt: TGTGCCAGCAGCGTAGGGCAAAGTGGCTACACCTTC
cdr3_aa: CASSVGQSGYTF

clone_size: .
j_call: TRBJ1-6
v_call: TRBV7-3
d_call: .
cdr3_nt: TGTGCCAGCAGCCAATGGGGGGACATGATGAATTCACCCCTCCACTTT
cdr3_aa: CASSQWGDMMNSPLHF

clone_size: once
j_call: TRBJ1-5
v_call: TRBV24-1
d_call: .
cdr3_nt: TGTGCCACCAGTGATTCTCGCGGGGGGACAAATCAGCCCCAGCATTTT
cdr3_aa: CATSDSRGGTNQPQHF

clone_size: .
j_call: TRBJ1-2
v_call: TRBV2
d_call: TRBD1
cdr3_nt: TGTGCCAGCAAGAGACAGGGGACGTTAGTGGGTGGCTACACCTTC
cdr3_aa: CASKRQGTLVGGYTF

clone_size: .
j_call: TRBJ2-5
v_call: TRBV29-1
d_call: TRBD1
cdr3_nt: TGCAGCTCTTACAGGGGGCATGGGGAGACCCAGTACTTC
cdr3_aa: CSSYRGHGETQYF

clone_size: .
j_call: TRBJ2-2
v_call: TRBV5-1
d_call: TRBD2
cdr3_nt: TGCGCCAGCAGCTTGACCTTTCGGACTAGCGGATACACCGGGGAGCTGTTTTTT
cdr3_aa: CASSLTFRTSGYTGELFF

clone_size: .
j_call: TRBJ2-1
v_call: TRBV9
d_call: TRBD1
cdr3_nt: TGTGCCAGCAGCGTAGCGGGTACAGGGGGCCATGAGCAGTTCTTC
cdr3_aa: CASSVAGTGGHEQFF

clone_size: .
j_call: TRBJ2-5
v_call: TRBV7-3
d_call: .
cdr3_nt: TGTGCCAGCAGCTTAGGGGTAGCGCGAAACCAAGAGACCCAGTACTTC
cdr3_aa: CASSLGVARNQETQYF

clone_size: once
j_call: TRBJ1-2
v_call: TRBV7-9
d_call: .
cdr3_nt: TGTGCCAGCAGCTCGTATCTGGGGGAGGGGCGCCGGACCTATGGCTACACCTTC
cdr3_aa: CASSSYLGEGRRTYGYTF